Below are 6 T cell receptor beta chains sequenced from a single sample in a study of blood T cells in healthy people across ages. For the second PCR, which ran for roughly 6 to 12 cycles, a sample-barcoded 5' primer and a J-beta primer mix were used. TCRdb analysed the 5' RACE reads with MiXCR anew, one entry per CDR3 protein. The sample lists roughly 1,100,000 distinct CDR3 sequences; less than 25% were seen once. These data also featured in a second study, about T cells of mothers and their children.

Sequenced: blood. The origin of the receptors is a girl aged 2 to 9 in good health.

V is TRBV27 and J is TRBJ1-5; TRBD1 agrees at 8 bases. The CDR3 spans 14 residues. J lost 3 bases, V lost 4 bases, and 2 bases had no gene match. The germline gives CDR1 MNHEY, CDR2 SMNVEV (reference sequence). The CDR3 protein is CASSSDRDNQPQHF. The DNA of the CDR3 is TGTGCCAGCAGTTCGGACAGGGACAATCAGCCCCAGCATTTT.

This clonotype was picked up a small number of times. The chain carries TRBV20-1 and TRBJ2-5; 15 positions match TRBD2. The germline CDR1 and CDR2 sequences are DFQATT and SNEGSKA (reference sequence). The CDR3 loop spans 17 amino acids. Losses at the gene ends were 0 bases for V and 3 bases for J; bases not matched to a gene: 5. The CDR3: CSARDLGLAGGKETQYF. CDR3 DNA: TGCAGTGCTAGAGACCTCGGACTAGCGGGGGGGAAAGAGACCCAGTACTTC.

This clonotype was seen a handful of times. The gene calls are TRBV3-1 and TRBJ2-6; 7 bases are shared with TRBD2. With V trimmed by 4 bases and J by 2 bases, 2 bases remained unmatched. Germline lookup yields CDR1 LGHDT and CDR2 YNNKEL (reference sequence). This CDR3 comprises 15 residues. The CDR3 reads CASSLREAGANVLTF. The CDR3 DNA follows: TGTGCCAGCAGCCTCCGGGAGGCTGGGGCCAACGTCCTGACTTTC. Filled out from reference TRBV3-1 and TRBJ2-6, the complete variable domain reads DTAVSQTPKYLVTQMGNDKSIKCEQNLGHDTMYWYKQDSKKFLKIMFSYNNKELIINETVPNRFSPKSPDKAHLNLHINSLELGDSAVYFCASSLREAGANVLTFGAGSRLTVL.

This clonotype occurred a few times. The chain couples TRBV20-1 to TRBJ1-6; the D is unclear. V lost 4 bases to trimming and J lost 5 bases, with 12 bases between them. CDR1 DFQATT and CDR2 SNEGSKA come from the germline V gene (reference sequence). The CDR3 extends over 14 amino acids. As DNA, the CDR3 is TGCAGTGCTATAAAGGCCGGCGATAATTCACCCCTCCACTTT. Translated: CSAIKAGDNSPLHF.

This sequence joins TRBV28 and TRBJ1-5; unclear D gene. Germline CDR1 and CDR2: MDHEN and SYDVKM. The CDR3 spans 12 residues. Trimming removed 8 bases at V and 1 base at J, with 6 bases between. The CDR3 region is CASQASNQPQHF. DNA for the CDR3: TGTGCCAGCCAAGCGAGCAATCAGCCCCAGCATTTT.

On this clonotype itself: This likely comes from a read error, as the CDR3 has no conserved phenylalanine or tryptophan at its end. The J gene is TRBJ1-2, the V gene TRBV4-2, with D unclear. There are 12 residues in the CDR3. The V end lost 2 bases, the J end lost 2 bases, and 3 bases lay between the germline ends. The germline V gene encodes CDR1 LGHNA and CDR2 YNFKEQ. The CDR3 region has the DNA TGTGCCAGCAGCCAAAAAAACTATGGCTACACCCTC. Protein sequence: CASSQKNYGYTL.